This T cell receptor beta chain was sequenced during a study of OX40 agonist ivuxolimab in advanced cancers. V lost 4 bases and J lost 3, with 9 bases in between. Germline assignment: CDR1 WNHNN and CDR2 SYGVQD (reference sequence). CDR3 length equals 14 residues. Measured with immunoSEQ multiplex PCR; TCRdb has only the in-frame clones, and not every one. Found here are fewer than 50,000 clones, approximately 88% of them singletons; the top ten hold approximately 0.6%. This sequence joins TRBV10-1 and TRBJ2-2; D gene unclear. The starting material was CD4+ or CD8+ T cells sorted from blood, obtained in a trial of the OX40 agonist ivuxolimab. This receptor was identified in an adult with an advanced solid tumor such as melanoma, head and neck, liver or kidney cancer. CDR3 loop: CASSVPAHTGELFF. The CDR3, as DNA: TGCGCCAGCAGTGTCCCGGCCCACACCGGGGAGCTGTTTTTT.